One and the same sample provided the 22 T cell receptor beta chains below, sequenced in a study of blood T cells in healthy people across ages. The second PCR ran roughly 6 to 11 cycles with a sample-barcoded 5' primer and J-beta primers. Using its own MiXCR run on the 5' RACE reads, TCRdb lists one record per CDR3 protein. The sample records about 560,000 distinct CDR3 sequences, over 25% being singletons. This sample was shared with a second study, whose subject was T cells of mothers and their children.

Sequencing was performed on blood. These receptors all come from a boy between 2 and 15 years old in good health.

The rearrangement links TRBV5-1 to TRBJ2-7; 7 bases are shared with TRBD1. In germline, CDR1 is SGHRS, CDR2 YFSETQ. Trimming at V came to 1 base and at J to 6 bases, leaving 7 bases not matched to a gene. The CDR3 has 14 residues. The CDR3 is CASSLRDSPREQYF. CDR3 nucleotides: TGCGCCAGCAGCTTGAGGGACAGCCCTCGCGAGCAGTACTTC.

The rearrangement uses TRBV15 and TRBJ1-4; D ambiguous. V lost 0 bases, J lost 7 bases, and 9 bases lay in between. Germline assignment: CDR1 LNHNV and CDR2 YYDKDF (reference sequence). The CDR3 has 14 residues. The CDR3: CATSREGESEKLFF. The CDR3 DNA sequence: TGTGCCACCAGCAGAGAAGGAGAGAGTGAAAAACTGTTTTTT. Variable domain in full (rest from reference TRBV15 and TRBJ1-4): DAMVIQNPRYQVTQFGKPVTLSCSQTLNHNVMYWYQQKSSQAPKLLFHYYDKDFNNEADTPDNFQSRRPNTSFCFLDIRSPGLGDTAMYLCATSREGESEKLFFGSGTQLSVL.

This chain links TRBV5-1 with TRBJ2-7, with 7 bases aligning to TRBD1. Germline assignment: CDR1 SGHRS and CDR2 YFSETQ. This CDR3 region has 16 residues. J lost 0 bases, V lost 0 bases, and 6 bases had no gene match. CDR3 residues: CASSLGDSLLSYEQYF. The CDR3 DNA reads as TGCGCCAGCAGCTTGGGGGACAGTTTACTCTCCTACGAGCAGTACTTC.

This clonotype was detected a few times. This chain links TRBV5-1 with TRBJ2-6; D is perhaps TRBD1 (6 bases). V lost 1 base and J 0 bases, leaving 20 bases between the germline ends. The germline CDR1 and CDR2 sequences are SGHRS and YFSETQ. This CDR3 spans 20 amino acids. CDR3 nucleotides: TGCGCCAGCAGCTTGCTCCCTGACAGGCCCCTGGCCTCTGGGGCCAACGTCCTGACTTTC. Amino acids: CASSLLPDRPLASGANVLTF.

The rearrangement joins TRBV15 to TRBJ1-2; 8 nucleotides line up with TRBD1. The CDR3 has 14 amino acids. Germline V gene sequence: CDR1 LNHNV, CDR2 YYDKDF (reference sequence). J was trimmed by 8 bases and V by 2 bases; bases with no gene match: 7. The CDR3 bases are TGTGCCACCAGCAGACGGACAGGGTCCGGCGGCTACACCTTC. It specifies CATSRRTGSGGYTF.

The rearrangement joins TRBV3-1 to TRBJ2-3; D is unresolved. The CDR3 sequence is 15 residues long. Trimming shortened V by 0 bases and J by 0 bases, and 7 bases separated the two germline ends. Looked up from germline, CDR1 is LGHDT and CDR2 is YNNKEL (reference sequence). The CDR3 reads CASSQEGRSTDTQYF. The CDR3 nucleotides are TGTGCCAGCAGCCAAGAGGGCAGGAGCACAGATACGCAGTATTTT.

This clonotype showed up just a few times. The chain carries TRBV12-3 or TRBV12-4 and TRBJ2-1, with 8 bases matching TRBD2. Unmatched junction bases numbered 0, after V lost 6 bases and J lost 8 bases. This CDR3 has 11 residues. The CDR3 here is CASRLADEQFF. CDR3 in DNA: TGTGCCAGCAGACTAGCGGATGAGCAGTTCTTC.

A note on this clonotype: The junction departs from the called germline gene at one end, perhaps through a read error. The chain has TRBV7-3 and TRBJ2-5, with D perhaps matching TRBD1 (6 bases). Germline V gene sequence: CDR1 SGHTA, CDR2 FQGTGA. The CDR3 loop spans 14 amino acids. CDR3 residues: CASSPGHSQETRYF. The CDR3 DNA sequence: TGTGCCAGCAGCCCGGGACACTCTCAAGAGACCCGGTACTTC. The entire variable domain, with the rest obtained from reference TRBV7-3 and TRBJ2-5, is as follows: GAGVSQTPSNKVTEKGKYVELRCDPISGHTALYWYRQSLGQGPEFLIYFQGTGAADDSGLPNDRFFAVRPEGSVSTLKIQRTERGDSAVYLCASSPGHSQETRYFGPGTRLLVL.

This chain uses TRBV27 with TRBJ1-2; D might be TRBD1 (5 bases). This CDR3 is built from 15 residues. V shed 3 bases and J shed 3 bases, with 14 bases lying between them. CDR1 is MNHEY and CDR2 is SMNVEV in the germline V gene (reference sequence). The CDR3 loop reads CASSFLQGGDYGYTF. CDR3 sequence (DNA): TGTGCCAGCAGTTTCCTCCAGGGTGGGGACTATGGCTACACCTTC.

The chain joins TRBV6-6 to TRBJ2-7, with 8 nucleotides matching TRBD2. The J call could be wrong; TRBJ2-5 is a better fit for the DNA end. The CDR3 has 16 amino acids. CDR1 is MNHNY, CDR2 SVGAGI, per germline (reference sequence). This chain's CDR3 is CASSYSPTSGEETQYF. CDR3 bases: TGTGCCAGCAGTTACTCGCCAACTAGCGGAGAAGAGACCCAGTACTTC.

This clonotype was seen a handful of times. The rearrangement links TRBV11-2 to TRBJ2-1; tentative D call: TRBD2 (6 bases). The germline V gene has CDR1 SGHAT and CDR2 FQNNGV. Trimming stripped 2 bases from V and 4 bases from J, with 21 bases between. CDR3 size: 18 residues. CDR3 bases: TGTGCCAGCAGCTTAATCGCCCGGAGGCGGGGACGTTACAATGAGCAGTTCTTC. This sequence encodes CASSLIARRRGRYNEQFF.

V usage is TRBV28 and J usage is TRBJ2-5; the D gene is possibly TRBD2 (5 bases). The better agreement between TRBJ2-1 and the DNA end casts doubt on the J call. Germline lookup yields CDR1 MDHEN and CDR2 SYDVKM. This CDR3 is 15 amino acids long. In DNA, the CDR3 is TGTGCCAGCAAAATCGCGGACTCCCAATACAATGAGCAGTTCTTC. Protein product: CASKIADSQYNEQFF.

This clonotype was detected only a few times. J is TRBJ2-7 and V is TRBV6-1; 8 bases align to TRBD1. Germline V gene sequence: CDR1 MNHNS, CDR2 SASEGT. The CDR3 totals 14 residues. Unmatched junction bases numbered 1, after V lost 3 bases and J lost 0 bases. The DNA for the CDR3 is TGTGCCAGCAGTGAGGACAGGGACTCCTACGAGCAGTACTTC. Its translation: CASSEDRDSYEQYF.

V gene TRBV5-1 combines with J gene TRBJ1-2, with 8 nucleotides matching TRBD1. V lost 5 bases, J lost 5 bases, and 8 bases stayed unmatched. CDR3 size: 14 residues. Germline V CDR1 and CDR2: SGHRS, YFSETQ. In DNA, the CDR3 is TGCGCCAGCAGACGAGGACAGGGTTCTTATGGCTACACCTTC. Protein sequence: CASRRGQGSYGYTF.

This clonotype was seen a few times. The CDR3 DNA reads as TGCAGCGTTGAACCCCTCGGACGCAATGAGCAGTTCTTC. It translates to CSVEPLGRNEQFF. The J gene is TRBJ2-1, the V gene TRBV29-1; no clear D gene. Trimming took 2 bases from V and 6 from J, leaving 11 bases between them. The CDR3 sequence is 13 residues long. Germline CDR1 reads SQVTM; CDR2 reads ANQGSEA.

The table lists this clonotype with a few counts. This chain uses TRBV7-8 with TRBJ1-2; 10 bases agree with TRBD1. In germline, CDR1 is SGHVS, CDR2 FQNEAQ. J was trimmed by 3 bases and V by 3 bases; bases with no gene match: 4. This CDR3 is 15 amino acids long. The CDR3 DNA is TGTGCCAGCAGCTTCGAGACAGGGGGCTACTATGGCTACACCTTC. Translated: CASSFETGGYYGYTF.

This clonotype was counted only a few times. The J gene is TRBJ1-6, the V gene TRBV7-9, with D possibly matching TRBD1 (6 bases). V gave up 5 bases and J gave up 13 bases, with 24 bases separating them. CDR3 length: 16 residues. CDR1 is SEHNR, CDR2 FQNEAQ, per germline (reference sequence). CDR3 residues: CASSSQEGTLRDPLHF. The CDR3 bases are TGTGCCAGCAGCAGCCAAGAAGGGACACTCCGGGATCCCCTCCACTTT. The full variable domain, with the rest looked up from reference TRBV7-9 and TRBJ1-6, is DTGVSQNPRHKITKRGQNVTFRCDPISEHNRLYWYRQTLGQGPEFLTYFQNEAQLEKSRLLSDRFSAERPKGSFSTLEIQRTEQGDSAMYLCASSSQEGTLRDPLHFGNGTRLTVT.

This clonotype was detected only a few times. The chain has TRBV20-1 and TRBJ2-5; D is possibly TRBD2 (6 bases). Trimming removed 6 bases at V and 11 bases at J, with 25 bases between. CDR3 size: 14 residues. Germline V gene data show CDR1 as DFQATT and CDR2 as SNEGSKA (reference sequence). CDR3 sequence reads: CSAVAEGPESKQYF. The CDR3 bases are TGCAGTGCCGTAGCGGAGGGCCCGGAAAGCAAGCAGTACTTC.

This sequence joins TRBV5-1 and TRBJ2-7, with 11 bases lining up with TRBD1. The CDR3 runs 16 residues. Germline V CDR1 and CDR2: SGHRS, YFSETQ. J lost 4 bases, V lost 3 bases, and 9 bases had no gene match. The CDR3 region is CASSWNPGQGVYEQYF. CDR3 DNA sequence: TGCGCCAGCAGCTGGAACCCGGGACAGGGGGTGTACGAGCAGTACTTC.

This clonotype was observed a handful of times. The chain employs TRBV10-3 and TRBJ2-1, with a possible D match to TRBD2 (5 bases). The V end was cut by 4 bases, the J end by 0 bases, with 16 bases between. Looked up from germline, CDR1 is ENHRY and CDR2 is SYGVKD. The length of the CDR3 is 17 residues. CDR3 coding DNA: TGTGCCATCAGTGGTGCCCATGGGCTAGCCTCCTACAATGAGCAGTTCTTC. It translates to CAISGAHGLASYNEQFF.

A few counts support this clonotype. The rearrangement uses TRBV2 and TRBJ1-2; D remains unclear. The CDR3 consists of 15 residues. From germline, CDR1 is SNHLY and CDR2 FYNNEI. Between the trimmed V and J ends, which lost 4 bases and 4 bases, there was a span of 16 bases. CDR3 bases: TGTGCCAGCAGTGCAGTCCACGTTTTAGCCTATGGCTACACCTTC. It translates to CASSAVHVLAYGYTF.

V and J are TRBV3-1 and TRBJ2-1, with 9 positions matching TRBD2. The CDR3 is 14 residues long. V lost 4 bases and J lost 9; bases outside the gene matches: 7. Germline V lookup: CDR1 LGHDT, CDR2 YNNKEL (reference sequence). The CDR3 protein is CASSPFQRGVEQFF. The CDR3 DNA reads TGTGCCAGCAGCCCATTCCAGCGGGGGGTTGAGCAGTTCTTC.